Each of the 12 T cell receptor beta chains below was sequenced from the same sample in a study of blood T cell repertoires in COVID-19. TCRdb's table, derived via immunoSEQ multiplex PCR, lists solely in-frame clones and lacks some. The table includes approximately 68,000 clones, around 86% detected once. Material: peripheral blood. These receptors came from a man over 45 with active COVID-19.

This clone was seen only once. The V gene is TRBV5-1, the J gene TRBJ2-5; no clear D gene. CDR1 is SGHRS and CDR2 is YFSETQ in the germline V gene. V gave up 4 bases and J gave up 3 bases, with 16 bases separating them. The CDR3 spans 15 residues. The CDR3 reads CASSKAPRSEETQYF. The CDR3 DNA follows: TGCGCCAGCAGCAAAGCCCCCAGGTCAGAAGAGACCCAGTACTTC.

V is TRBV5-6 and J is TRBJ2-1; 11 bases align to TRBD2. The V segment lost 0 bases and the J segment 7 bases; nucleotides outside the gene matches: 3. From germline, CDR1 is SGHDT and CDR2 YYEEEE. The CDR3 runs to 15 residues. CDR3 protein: CASSLGLAGRNEQFF. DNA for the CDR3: TGTGCCAGCAGCTTGGGACTAGCGGGAAGGAATGAGCAGTTCTTC.

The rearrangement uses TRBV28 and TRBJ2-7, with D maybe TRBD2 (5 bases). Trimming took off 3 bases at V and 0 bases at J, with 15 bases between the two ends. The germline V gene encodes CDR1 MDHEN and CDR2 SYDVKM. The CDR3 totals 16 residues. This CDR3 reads CASSFRLRGPSYEQYF. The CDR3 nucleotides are TGTGCCAGCAGTTTTAGGTTAAGAGGGCCCTCCTACGAGCAGTACTTC.

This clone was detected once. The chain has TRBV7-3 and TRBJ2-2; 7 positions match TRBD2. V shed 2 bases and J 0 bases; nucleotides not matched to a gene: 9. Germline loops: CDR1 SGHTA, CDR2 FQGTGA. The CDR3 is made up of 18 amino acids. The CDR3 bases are TGTGCCAGCAGCTTACGGGGCGGGACTACCTCGAACACCGGGGAGCTGTTTTTT. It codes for CASSLRGGTTSNTGELFF.

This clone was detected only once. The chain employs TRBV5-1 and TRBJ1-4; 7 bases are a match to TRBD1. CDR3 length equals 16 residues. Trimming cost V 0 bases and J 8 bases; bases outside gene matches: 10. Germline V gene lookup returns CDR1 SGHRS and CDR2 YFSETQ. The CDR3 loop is CASSLGQGNLNEKLFF. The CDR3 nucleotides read TGCGCCAGCAGCTTGGGACAGGGAAATTTAAACGAAAAACTGTTTTTT.

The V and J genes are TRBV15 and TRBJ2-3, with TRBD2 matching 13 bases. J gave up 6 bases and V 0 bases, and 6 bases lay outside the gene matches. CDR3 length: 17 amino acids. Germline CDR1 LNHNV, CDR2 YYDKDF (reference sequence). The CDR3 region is CATSRDWTSGSLDTQYF. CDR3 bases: TGTGCCACCAGCAGAGACTGGACTAGCGGGAGTTTGGATACGCAGTATTTT.

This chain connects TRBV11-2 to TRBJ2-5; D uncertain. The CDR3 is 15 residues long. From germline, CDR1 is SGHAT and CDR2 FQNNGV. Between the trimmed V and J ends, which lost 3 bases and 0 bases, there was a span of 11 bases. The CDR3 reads CASSLESRYQETQYF. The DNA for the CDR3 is TGTGCCAGCAGCTTGGAGAGTCGGTACCAAGAGACCCAGTACTTC.

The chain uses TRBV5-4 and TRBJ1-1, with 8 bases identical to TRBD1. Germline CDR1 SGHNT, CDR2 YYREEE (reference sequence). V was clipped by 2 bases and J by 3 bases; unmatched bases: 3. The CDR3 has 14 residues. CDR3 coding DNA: TGTGCCAGCAGCTTTTCAGGGGGCGACACTGAAGCTTTCTTT. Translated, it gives CASSFSGGDTEAFF.

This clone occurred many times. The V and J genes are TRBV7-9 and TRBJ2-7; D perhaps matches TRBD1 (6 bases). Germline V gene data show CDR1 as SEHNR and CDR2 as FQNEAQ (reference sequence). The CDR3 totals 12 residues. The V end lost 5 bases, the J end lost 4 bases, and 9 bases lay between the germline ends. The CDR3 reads CASSATGYEQYF. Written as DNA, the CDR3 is TGTGCCAGCAGCGCCACAGGGTACGAGCAGTACTTC. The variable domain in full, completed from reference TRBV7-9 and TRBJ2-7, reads DTGVSQNPRHKITKRGQNVTFRCDPISEHNRLYWYRQTLGQGPEFLTYFQNEAQLEKSRLLSDRFSAERPKGSFSTLEIQRTEQGDSAMYLCASSATGYEQYFGPGTRLTVT.

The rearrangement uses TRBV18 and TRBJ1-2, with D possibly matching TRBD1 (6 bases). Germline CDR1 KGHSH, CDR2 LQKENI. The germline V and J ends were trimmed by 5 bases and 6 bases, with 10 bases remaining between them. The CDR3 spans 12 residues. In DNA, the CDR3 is TGTGCCAGCTCATCCCGACAGGATGGCTACACCTTC. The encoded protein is CASSSRQDGYTF.

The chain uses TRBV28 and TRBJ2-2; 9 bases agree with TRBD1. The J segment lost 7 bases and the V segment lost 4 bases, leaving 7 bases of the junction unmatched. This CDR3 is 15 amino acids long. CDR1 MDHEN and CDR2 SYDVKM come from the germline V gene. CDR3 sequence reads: CASSSLGQGIGELFF. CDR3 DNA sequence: TGTGCCAGCAGTTCTTTGGGACAGGGTATCGGGGAGCTGTTTTTT.

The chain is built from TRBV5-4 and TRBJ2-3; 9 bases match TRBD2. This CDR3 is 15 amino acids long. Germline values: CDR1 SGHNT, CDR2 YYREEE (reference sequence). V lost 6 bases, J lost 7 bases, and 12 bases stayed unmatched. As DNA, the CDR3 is TGTGCCAGCACCATAGCGGGGGCCCAGACCTATACGCAGTATTTT. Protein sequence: CASTIAGAQTYTQYF.